What follows describes a single TCR beta chain. The target antigen is unknown. The data were taken from a study of cytomegalovirus exposure and HLA in healthy donors. Study summary: Assignment to the Caucasian-associated ancestry cluster applied to around four fifths of the roughly 400 genotyped donors.

Regarding the study as a whole: TCR association rates varied by HLA locus in a later analysis, with DRB1 highest and HLA-C lowest. The study labeled more than 150 TCR beta chains cytomegalovirus-associated. In a later analysis, productive TCRs from donors in an Asian-associated ancestry cluster reportedly carried fewer N-insertions than the cohort mean.

CDR1 is LGHNA and CDR2 is YSLEER in the germline V gene. Trimming pared 1 base from V and 6 bases from J, leaving 7 bases between. The CDR3 spans 13 residues. In the PCR, 60 Vbeta and 13 Jbeta primers were used. Generated by immunoSEQ multiplex PCR, the TCRdb table keeps only in-frame clones and is missing some. The repertoire includes approximately 190,000 clones, 81% of them detected once, and more than 3% sits in the top ten. The sample consisted of PBMCs. This chain links TRBV4-3 with TRBJ2-1; no reliable D call. This receptor was identified in a man between 35 and 55 years old in good health and CMV-seropositive. Written as DNA, the CDR3 is TGCGCCAGCAGCCAAGGCTTCGGCAATGAGCAGTTCTTC. Translation: CASSQGFGNEQFF.